A selection of T cell receptor beta chains follows, all from one sample in a study of T-cell reconstitution after alpha-beta-depleted transplantation in children. From the PCR reads, TCRdb called clonotypes with MiXCR, one entry per CDR3 protein. Here the sample spans about 400,000 distinct CDR3 sequences, around 20% being singletons. Material: PBMCs from the stem cell graft donor, obtained from the stem cell graft. These TCRs come from a human donor who donated a stem cell graft to a child with acute myeloid leukemia. CDR3s leave out the opening cysteine and the closing phenylalanine or tryptophan. The order of the fields is J gene, V gene, CDR3 protein.

J: TRBJ2-7
V: TRBV27
CDR3: ASSPWDSTYEQY

J: TRBJ2-3
V: TRBV29-1
CDR3: SVEGYGSRDTQY

J: TRBJ2-7
V: TRBV7-6
CDR3: ASSSYSDSYEQY

J: TRBJ1-4
V: TRBV20-1
CDR3: SARDGQGREKLF

J: TRBJ1-5
V: TRBV5-6
CDR3: ASSSQGMPQH

J: TRBJ2-3
V: TRBV10-3
CDR3: AISGKGFEQDTQY

J: TRBJ2-7
V: TRBV5-1
CDR3: ASSFQGVAYEQY

J: TRBJ2-1
V: TRBV28
CDR3: ASTLDRGPYNEQF

J: TRBJ2-3
V: TRBV28
CDR3: ASSSRGRQVTDTQY

J: TRBJ2-7
V: TRBV6-5
CDR3: ASSTGTACN

J: TRBJ2-7
V: TRBV6-1
CDR3: ASSPITSGRAWEQY

J: TRBJ1-5
V: TRBV20-1
CDR3: SASDRDQPQH

J: TRBJ1-2
V: TRBV10-3
CDR3: AISESTAGGRNYGYT

J: TRBJ1-1
V: TRBV6-6
CDR3: ASSQTRGTEAF

J: TRBJ2-3
V: TRBV12-3/TRBV12-4
CDR3: ASSPTSSTSTDTQY

J: TRBJ2-5
V: TRBV7-8
CDR3: ASSTGTSGRSQETQY

J: TRBJ2-7
V: TRBV5-1
CDR3: ASSLDTREQY

J: TRBJ2-5
V: TRBV7-8
CDR3: ASSLARQGPKETQY

J: TRBJ1-1
V: TRBV29-1
CDR3: SVGEGSNTEAF

J: TRBJ1-2
V: TRBV12-3/TRBV12-4
CDR3: ASRKEPQGWDGYT

J: TRBJ2-3
V: TRBV24-1
CDR3: ATSDFSSGLRTDTQY

J: TRBJ1-1
V: TRBV12-3/TRBV12-4
CDR3: ASIGQTRNTEAF

J: TRBJ2-1
V: TRBV12-3/TRBV12-4
CDR3: ASSLRQGIYNEQF

J: TRBJ2-7
V: TRBV12-3/TRBV12-4
CDR3: ASSPTGGLREQY

J: TRBJ2-1
V: TRBV29-1
CDR3: SVEDWREKVDEQF

J: TRBJ1-1
V: TRBV19
CDR3: ASSVQEGEAF

J: TRBJ2-7
V: TRBV6-5
CDR3: ASSYSARSGRAGEQY

J: TRBJ2-7
V: TRBV6-5
CDR3: ASSYATALHYEQY

J: TRBJ1-2
V: TRBV20-1
CDR3: SASIRTGGYT

J: TRBJ1-2
V: TRBV12-3/TRBV12-4
CDR3: ASSPQGVGYT